This T cell receptor (beta chain) came from a study of blood T cell repertoires in COVID-19. Study-level information: Sites across the United States, Italy and Spain contributed samples from acute and convalescent COVID-19. PBMCs, B-cell-depleted T cells, or T cells provided the cDNA or gDNA that made up the material.

Cohorts were determined from participant-reported clinical history. The germline V gene encodes CDR1 SGHKS and CDR2 YYEKEE (reference sequence). The CDR3 spans 15 residues. Trimming pared 0 bases from V and 3 bases from J, leaving 10 bases between. This clone has just one count. In the study's own analysis: By means of reference gene primer amplification, nucleated cell counts were estimated. TCRdb's copy holds only in-frame clones and misses some; the assay was immunoSEQ multiplex PCR. V and J calls and clone size are those listed in that table; D and trimming were worked out from the DNA. This table holds 350,000 to 400,000 clones, 88% found once.

The rearrangement links TRBV5-5 to TRBJ1-5, with D unresolved. The TCR comes from a woman younger than 45 with acute COVID-19. Sequencing used PBMCs or T cells enriched from blood (not recorded which). CDR3 bases: TGTGCCAGCAGCTTGGCGGGGAGCCCCAATCAGCCCCAGCATTTT. Its translation: CASSLAGSPNQPQHF.